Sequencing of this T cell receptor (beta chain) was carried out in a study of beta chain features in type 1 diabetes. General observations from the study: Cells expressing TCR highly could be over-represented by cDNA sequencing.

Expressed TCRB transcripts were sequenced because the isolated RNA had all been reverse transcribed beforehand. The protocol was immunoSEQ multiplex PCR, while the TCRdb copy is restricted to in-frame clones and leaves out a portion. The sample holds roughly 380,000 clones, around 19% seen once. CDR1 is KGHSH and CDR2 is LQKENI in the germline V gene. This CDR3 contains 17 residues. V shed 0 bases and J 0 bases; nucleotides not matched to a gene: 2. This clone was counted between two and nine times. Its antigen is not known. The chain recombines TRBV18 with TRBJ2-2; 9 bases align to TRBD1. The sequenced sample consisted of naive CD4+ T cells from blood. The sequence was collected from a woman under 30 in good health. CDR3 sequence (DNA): TGTGCCAGCTCACCACCAGGACAGGGGTCGAACACCGGGGAGCTGTTTTTT. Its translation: CASSPPGQGSNTGELFF.